This T cell receptor (beta chain) was identified in a study of blood T cell repertoires in COVID-19. Clones were sequenced by immunoSEQ multiplex PCR, and TCRdb holds only the in-frame ones, with some missing. The table includes about 160,000 clones, more than 75% detected once. The CDR3 is 15 amino acids. V was cut by 1 base and J by 6 bases, with 15 bases left in between. Per germline, CDR1 SGHVS and CDR2 FNYEAQ. The source material was PBMCs or T cells enriched from blood (not recorded which). The TCR comes from a woman aged 45-65 years who had recovered from COVID-19. The chain combines TRBV7-6 with TRBJ1-2; the D gene is possibly TRBD1 (6 bases). CDR3 protein: CASSLGSGDVNGYTF. In DNA form, the CDR3 reads TGTGCCAGCAGCTTAGGGTCAGGGGATGTGAATGGCTACACCTTC.